This T cell receptor beta chain was retrieved from a study of blood T cells in healthy people across ages. Points from the study as a whole: Long-lived donors exceeded aged donors in naive CD4+ cells and diversity. With donor CMV status unknown, expanded clonotype changes were possibly confounded.

This clonotype was observed a few times. What it recognizes is unknown. Next came a second PCR, run for about 7 to 12 cycles, which used a sample-barcoded 5' primer along with a J-beta primer mix. From the 5' RACE reads, TCRdb called clonotypes with MiXCR, one entry per CDR3 protein. Among about 1.6 million distinct CDR3 sequences listed, 34% were seen once. The CDR3 extends over 16 amino acids. Germline V gene data show CDR1 as SGHDT and CDR2 as YYEEEE. The V and J ends lost 5 bases and 2 bases, in that order; junction bases with no gene match: 10. There were healthy Caucasian individuals from Russia, aged roughly 6 to 100, serving as donors.

This chain connects TRBV5-6 to TRBJ2-1; TRBD2 aligns across 7 bases. The sample was blood. This receptor was taken from a woman aged 25-40 years in good health. CDR3 DNA sequence: TGTGCCAGCAGATTAAAGGGCGGGAGCACCTACAATGAGCAGTTCTTC. It specifies CASRLKGGSTYNEQFF.